This T cell receptor (beta chain) stems from a study of CD8+ T cells in alopecia areata. The CDR3 loop spans 15 amino acids. Between the trimmed V and J ends, which lost 2 bases and 6 bases, there was a span of 14 bases. Germline lookup yields CDR1 MGHDK and CDR2 SYGVNS. Specified treatment: oral pan-JAK inhibitor, 5-10 mg twice daily. Lesional scalp tissue (obtained by punch biopsy) and peripheral blood were collected from alopecia areata patients. On this clone: Its target is unknown.

Study-level points and caveats: Numerous expanded lesional clones remained in scalp and blood during tofacitinib.

Investigators isolated RNA and reverse transcribed it into cDNA to act as the sequencing template. Generated by immunoSEQ multiplex PCR, the TCRdb table keeps only in-frame clones and is missing some. The data show 120,000 or so clones, about 59% seen once. The V call is TRBV25-1, the J call TRBJ2-1; no reliable D call. The clonotype originates from a human donor with alopecia areata. Sequenced here: CD4+ T cells sorted from blood, sampled at week 4, from a patient treated with tofacitinib. The CDR3 region is CASSEHVKKTNEQFF. DNA of the CDR3: TGTGCCAGCAGTGAACACGTAAAAAAGACCAATGAGCAGTTCTTC. Filled out from reference TRBV25-1 and TRBJ2-1, the complete variable domain reads EADIYQTPRYLVIGTGKKITLECSQTMGHDKMYWYQQDPGMELHLIHYSYGVNSTEKGDLSSESTVSRIRTEHFPLTLESARPSHTSQYLCASSEHVKKTNEQFFGPGTRLTVL.